The 14 T cell receptor beta chains reported below all come from one sample, sequenced in a study of blood T cell repertoires in COVID-19. Assay: immunoSEQ multiplex PCR; the TCRdb copy retains only in-frame clones and omits some. The profile shows roughly 160,000 clones, over 80% of them singletons. Sequencing used PBMCs or T cells enriched from blood (not recorded which). All receptors come from a woman aged 55 to 70 who had recovered from COVID-19.

The V and J genes are TRBV10-1 and TRBJ1-4; possible D gene TRBD1, 5 bases. Trimming took off 5 bases at V and 5 bases at J, with 12 bases between the two ends. Germline V gene sequence: CDR1 WNHNN, CDR2 SYGVQD (reference sequence). The CDR3 loop spans 14 amino acids. Written as DNA, the CDR3 is TGCGCCAGCAGTTACAGGAATTACAATGAAAAACTGTTTTTT. Translated: CASSYRNYNEKLFF.

The rearrangement links TRBV11-1 to TRBJ1-2; 9 nucleotides align to TRBD1. After removal of 5 bases from V and 6 bases from J, the junction contained 10 bases not matched to a gene. CDR1 is SGHAT, CDR2 FQDESV, per germline (reference sequence). The CDR3 totals 15 residues. The CDR3 DNA is TGTGCCAGCAGCCGACTACAGGGGGCCTCGGATGGCTACACCTTC. Encoded protein: CASSRLQGASDGYTF.

This rearrangement joins TRBV5-1 to TRBJ1-2; 8 positions agree with TRBD1. J gave up 4 bases and V 4 bases, and 3 bases lay outside the gene matches. The germline V gene encodes CDR1 SGHRS and CDR2 YFSETQ. CDR3 length equals 13 residues. The DNA for the CDR3 is TGCGCCAGCAGCCCCGGACAGGGCTATGGCTACACCTTC. Amino acid sequence: CASSPGQGYGYTF.

V usage is TRBV28 and J usage is TRBJ1-4, with D perhaps matching TRBD1 (5 bases). This CDR3 has 14 amino acids. Trimming removed 10 bases from V and 2 bases from J, with 14 bases in between. Germline-derived CDR1 and CDR2 are MDHEN and SYDVKM. The CDR3 nucleotides are TGTGCCACCGACTCGGCAGGGACTAATGAAAAACTGTTTTTT. Translating it yields CATDSAGTNEKLFF.

The rearrangement uses TRBV11-2 and TRBJ2-7; 11 bases map to TRBD2. CDR3 length: 18 residues. V was clipped by 1 base and J by 0 bases; unmatched bases: 8. Germline lookup yields CDR1 SGHAT and CDR2 FQNNGV. The CDR3 loop reads CASSLAVWTSGRSYEQYF. As DNA, the CDR3 is TGTGCCAGCAGCTTAGCCGTGTGGACTAGCGGGCGCTCCTACGAGCAGTACTTC.

The chain joins TRBV9 to TRBJ2-5; the match to TRBD2 covers 13 bases. The CDR3 loop spans 15 amino acids. Unmatched junction bases numbered 4, after V lost 3 bases and J lost 5 bases. CDR1 SGDLS and CDR2 YYNGEE come from the germline V gene. The CDR3 spells CASSGLAGGPETQYF. CDR3 nucleotide sequence: TGTGCCAGCAGCGGACTAGCGGGAGGCCCCGAGACCCAGTACTTC. Based on the CDR3 plus reference TRBV9 and TRBJ2-5, the full variable domain is DSGVTQTPKHLITATGQRVTLRCSPRSGDLSVYWYQQSLDQGLQFLIQYYNGEERAKGNILERFSAQQFPDLHSELNLSSLELGDSALYFCASSGLAGGPETQYFGPGTRLLVL.

The chain has TRBV9 and TRBJ2-1; D ambiguous. The CDR3 contains 15 residues. V dropped 0 bases and J dropped 6 bases, with 13 bases sitting between them. From germline, CDR1 is SGDLS and CDR2 YYNGEE. For the CDR3, the DNA is TGTGCCAGCAGCGTAGCTACGACTCCTGGCAATGAGCAGTTCTTC. Residues: CASSVATTPGNEQFF. Full variable domain (missing parts from reference TRBV9 and TRBJ2-1): DSGVTQTPKHLITATGQRVTLRCSPRSGDLSVYWYQQSLDQGLQFLIQYYNGEERAKGNILERFSAQQFPDLHSELNLSSLELGDSALYFCASSVATTPGNEQFFGPGTRLTVL.

The rearrangement links TRBV5-1 to TRBJ2-7; 8 positions agree with TRBD2. CDR1 and CDR2 (germline): SGHRS, YFSETQ. V trimming: 4 bases; J trimming: 5 bases; junction bases outside the gene matches: 14. CDR3 size: 16 residues. CDR3 protein: CASSTGPQAGDHEQYF. CDR3 DNA sequence: TGCGCCAGCAGCACAGGCCCCCAAGCGGGAGACCACGAGCAGTACTTC.

The chain is built from TRBV6-5 and TRBJ2-5; D may be TRBD1 (7 bases). Germline V gene data show CDR1 as MNHEY and CDR2 as SVGAGI. V gave up 0 bases and J gave up 4 bases, with 12 bases separating them. The CDR3 extends over 15 amino acids. The DNA for the CDR3 is TGTGCCAGCAGTTACTCAGGAGGGGGCGGAGAGACCCAGTACTTC. It codes for CASSYSGGGGETQYF.

This chain joins TRBV4-1 and TRBJ1-1, with TRBD1 matching over 8 bases. The CDR3 is 19 residues long. J lost 0 bases, V lost 6 bases, and 18 bases had no gene match. Germline V gene data show CDR1 as MGHRA and CDR2 as YSYEKL. The CDR3 sequence: CASRPRLLPSDRVNTEAFF. The CDR3 nucleotides read TGCGCCAGCAGACCCCGCCTTCTACCTTCGGACAGGGTGAACACTGAAGCTTTCTTT.

This CDR3 is CAWNRGTGNTIYF. The CDR3 bases are TGTGCCTGGAACCGGGGAACTGGAAACACCATATATTTT. The chain carries TRBV30 and TRBJ1-3; D uncertain. V lost 4 bases and J lost 2, with 9 bases in between. Germline V gene sequence: CDR1 GTSNPN, CDR2 SVGIG (reference sequence). The CDR3 loop spans 13 amino acids.

The chain carries TRBV21-1 and TRBJ2-7; whether TRBD1, the table's D call, matches the DNA was not checked. TRBV21-1 is deemed a pseudogene. This CDR3 spans 12 amino acids. CDR3 sequence: CASSKTGDEQYF. The CDR3 nucleotides read TGTGCCAGCAGCAAAACAGGGGACGAGCAGTACTTC.

This sequence joins TRBV28 and TRBJ1-1, with 8 bases fitting TRBD1. The V segment lost 4 bases and the J segment 2 bases; nucleotides outside the gene matches: 6. The CDR3 is 15 residues long. Germline V gene data show CDR1 as MDHEN and CDR2 as SYDVKM. CDR3 amino acids: CASSWAGGANTEAFF. The CDR3 nucleotides are TGTGCCAGCAGTTGGGCAGGGGGCGCAAACACTGAAGCTTTCTTT.

The genes are TRBV14 and TRBJ2-5, with D possibly TRBD2 on 6 matching bases. The CDR3 runs to 15 residues. Germline lookup yields CDR1 SGHDN and CDR2 FVKESK. V was shortened by 4 bases and J by 5 bases, with 17 bases between the two germline ends. The CDR3 DNA sequence: TGTGCCAGCAGCCTAGGATCGACTAGTCGTGAGACCCAGTACTTC. Translated: CASSLGSTSRETQYF. Looking up the rest from reference TRBV14 and TRBJ2-5 gives the full variable domain: EAGVTQFPSHSVIEKGQTVTLRCDPISGHDNLYWYRRVMGKEIKFLLHFVKESKQDESGMPNNRFLAERTGGTYSTLKVQPAELEDSGVYFCASSLGSTSRETQYFGPGTRLLVL.